This T cell receptor beta chain was captured in a study of cytomegalovirus exposure and HLA in healthy donors. Study results and caveats: In a later analysis, TCR association rates varied by HLA locus: DRB1 most, HLA-C fewest. A later analysis showed that HLA-associated TCR beta chains had undergone more clonal expansion than equally common others.

A multiplex PCR was run with 60 Vbeta primers and 13 Jbeta primers. Assay: immunoSEQ multiplex PCR; the TCRdb copy retains only in-frame clones and omits some. The table records approximately 110,000 clones, around 80% of them present only once. For this clone: Its antigen is not identified.

The ends lost 5 bases at V and 3 bases at J; junction bases unmatched: 2. Germline V CDR1 and CDR2: WSHSY, SAAADI. This CDR3 contains 14 residues. Among the donors, all were healthy bone marrow donors. Unrecorded immune exposures were likely, despite nominal health at sampling. The genes are TRBV10-2 and TRBJ2-2; the match to TRBD2 covers 8 bases. The TCR was taken from a man aged 18 to 30 in good health and CMV-seronegative. Sequencing was performed on PBMCs. CDR3 in DNA: TGCGCCAGCAGTTTAGCGGGATACACCGGGGAGCTGTTTTTT. Encoded protein: CASSLAGYTGELFF.